A selection of T cell receptor beta chains follows, all from one sample in a study of control samples from healthy donors and cancer patients. Profiling relied on immunoSEQ multiplex PCR, and the TCRdb table lists in-frame clones only, not all of them. This sample has around 82,000 clones; over 75% occur once, and the top ten carry 5.5% to 7.5%. The sequencing sample was made of blood. These receptors all stem from a man aged 50-59 years in good health. The CDR3 runs from the conserved cysteine through the conserved F or W. A D gene is named only where the DNA matches it firmly. Where a row states a size, it is once, few, many or the class of an expanded clone; other rows omit it.

size: -
J: TRBJ2-3
V: TRBV20-1
D: -
DNA: TGCAGTGCTAGTTTATGGTGGGGCACTAGCACAGATACGCAGTATTTT
CDR3: CSASLWWGTSTDTQYF

size: -
J: TRBJ2-1
V: TRBV9
D: -
DNA: TGTGCCAGCAGCCCAGGGACGCCTTACAATGAGCAGTTCTTC
CDR3: CASSPGTPYNEQFF

size: -
J: TRBJ1-3
V: TRBV11-2
D: -
DNA: TGTGCCAGCAGCTTAGATTATGGGGGCTCCGGAAACACCATATATTTT
CDR3: CASSLDYGGSGNTIYF

size: -
J: TRBJ2-7
V: TRBV24-1
D: -
DNA: TGTGCCACCAGTGCGATTTGCTTC
CDR3: CATSAICF

size: -
J: TRBJ1-1
V: TRBV2
D: TRBD1
DNA: TGTGCCAGCAGTGGCGACAGGGGGAAAAACACTGAAGCTTTCTTT
CDR3: CASSGDRGKNTEAFF

size: -
J: TRBJ1-3
V: TRBV6-5
D: -
DNA: TGTGCCAGCAGTTTCGGGGGCTACTCTGGAAACACCATATATTTT
CDR3: CASSFGGYSGNTIYF

size: -
J: TRBJ1-1
V: TRBV5-6
D: -
DNA: TGTGCCAGCAGCCCCGGGCCTAGGGACACTGAAGCTTTCTTT
CDR3: CASSPGPRDTEAFF

size: -
J: TRBJ1-2
V: TRBV5-1
D: TRBD1
DNA: TGCGCCAGCAGCCCGGCCGGGACAGGGCCCCATGGCTACACCTTC
CDR3: CASSPAGTGPHGYTF

size: -
J: TRBJ1-5
V: TRBV30
D: -
DNA: TGTGCCTGGAGTGACAGCAGGGATCAGCCCCAGCATTTT
CDR3: CAWSDSRDQPQHF

size: -
J: TRBJ2-1
V: TRBV2
D: TRBD2
DNA: TGTGCCAGCAGAAAACTAGCGGGGGCTTTAAATGAGCAGTTCTTC
CDR3: CASRKLAGALNEQFF

size: -
J: TRBJ2-5
V: TRBV5-5
D: -
DNA: TGTGCCAGCAGCCGAAACAATGCTGGGGTAGAAACCCAGTACTTC
CDR3: CASSRNNAGVETQYF

size: -
J: TRBJ2-3
V: TRBV19
D: TRBD2
DNA: TGTGCCAGTAGTGGGACTAGCGGGGGGCGGTTGGCTGATACGCAGTATTTT
CDR3: CASSGTSGGRLADTQYF

size: -
J: TRBJ2-5
V: TRBV5-6
D: -
DNA: TGTGCCAGCAGCTTGGGAGGGAGCGGGACCCAGTACTTC
CDR3: CASSLGGSGTQYF

size: -
J: TRBJ2-7
V: TRBV5-4
D: TRBD2
DNA: TGTGCCAGCAGCCTTACTAGCGGGGGGGTGTACGAGCAGTACTTC
CDR3: CASSLTSGGVYEQYF

size: -
J: TRBJ2-5
V: TRBV29-1
D: TRBD1
DNA: TGCAGCGTTAACGACAGGGGGCTGGAGACCCAGTACTTC
CDR3: CSVNDRGLETQYF

size: few
J: TRBJ2-5
V: TRBV27
D: TRBD2
DNA: TGTGCCAGCAGTTTATCGAGATTCGGACTAGCGGGGCAAGAGACCCAGTACTTC
CDR3: CASSLSRFGLAGQETQYF

size: -
J: TRBJ2-6
V: TRBV30
D: TRBD1
DNA: TGTGCCTGGGACAGGGCCTCTGGGGCCAACGTCCTGACTTTC
CDR3: CAWDRASGANVLTF

size: -
J: TRBJ2-7
V: TRBV2
D: TRBD1
DNA: TGTGCCAGCAGTGAACTTAGGACAGGGGCCTACGAGCAGTACTTC
CDR3: CASSELRTGAYEQYF

size: -
J: TRBJ2-1
V: TRBV6-5
D: TRBD2
DNA: TGTGCCAGCAAACTCGGGGGGGGGTCCTACAATGAGCAGTTCTTC
CDR3: CASKLGGGSYNEQFF

size: -
J: TRBJ1-4
V: TRBV11-2
D: -
DNA: TGTGCCAGCAGCTGGAGGGGGGCTCTTAGTGAAAAACTGTTTTTT
CDR3: CASSWRGALSEKLFF

size: -
J: TRBJ1-1
V: TRBV30
D: TRBD1
DNA: TGTGCCTGGGGGACAGTGGGGGACTCTGAAGCTTTCTTT
CDR3: CAWGTVGDSEAFF

size: -
J: TRBJ1-1
V: TRBV5-1
D: -
DNA: TGCGCCAGCAGCTTGGACCCTACTGGGGGAGGGTCTGAAGCTTTCTTT
CDR3: CASSLDPTGGGSEAFF

size: few
J: TRBJ2-1
V: TRBV2
D: -
DNA: TGTGCCAGCAGTCCACGGGGGGCCTCCTACAATGAGCAGTTCTTC
CDR3: CASSPRGASYNEQFF

size: once
J: TRBJ2-5
V: TRBV7-3
D: -
DNA: TGTGCCAGCAGCTTAAACGGGCTAGCCGGGGAGACCCAGTACTTC
CDR3: CASSLNGLAGETQYF

size: -
J: TRBJ2-5
V: TRBV4-2
D: -
DNA: TGTGCCAGCAGCCCCGGAGAGACCCAGTACTTC
CDR3: CASSPGETQYF

size: -
J: TRBJ1-3
V: TRBV6-5
D: TRBD1
DNA: TGTGCCAGCCAGGGGGCCGGCGGAAACACCATATATTTT
CDR3: CASQGAGGNTIYF

size: few
J: TRBJ1-6
V: TRBV10-3
D: TRBD1
DNA: TGTGCCATCAGTGAAGGGACAGTAATAGACTCACCCCTCCACTTT
CDR3: CAISEGTVIDSPLHF